The TCR beta chain under discussion was sequenced for a study of control samples from healthy donors and cancer patients. This clone was seen more than once but under ten times. Trimming at V came to 0 bases and at J to 5 bases, leaving 2 bases not matched to a gene. Germline V CDR1 and CDR2: KGHSH, LQKENI. This CDR3 region has 15 residues. TCRdb keeps only in-frame clones here, not all; method: immunoSEQ multiplex PCR. Of 150,000 or so clones detected, over 85% appear once; the ten largest clones hold almost 6%. The sample comprised blood. V gene TRBV18 combines with J gene TRBJ2-3; 10 nucleotides agree with TRBD1. The receptor was isolated from a man in his late teens or twenties in good health. The DNA for the CDR3 is TGTGCCAGCTCACCACCGGGACAGGGGTTAGATACGCAGTATTTT. Protein sequence: CASSPPGQGLDTQYF. Filled out from reference TRBV18 and TRBJ2-3, the complete variable domain reads NAGVMQNPRHLVRRRGQEARLRCSPMKGHSHVYWYRQLPEEGLKFMVYLQKENIIDESGMPKERFSAEFPKEGPSILRIQQVVRGDSAAYFCASSPPGQGLDTQYFGPGTRLTVL.